The source of this T cell receptor beta chain is a study of blood T cells in healthy people across ages. Whole-study results and caveats: Unsorted PBMCs blocked a conclusive comparison of naive and antigen-experienced cells. Both higher diversity and more naive CD4+ cells marked long-lived donors when set against aged donors.

V gave up 0 bases and J gave up 6 bases, with 9 bases separating them. The germline CDR1 and CDR2 sequences are SQVTM and ANQGSEA. This CDR3 has 12 amino acids. A second PCR, run for roughly 7 to 11 cycles, used a sample-barcoded 5' primer plus a J-beta primer mix. In TCRdb, the 5' RACE reads were re-called with MiXCR into one record per CDR3 protein. Here the sample spans about 1.4 million distinct CDR3 sequences, approximately 60% being singletons. This clonotype was counted between two and nine times. Its cognate antigen is unknown. The V call is TRBV29-1, the J call TRBJ2-7; D uncertain. This sequence was found in a young man in good health. What was sequenced was blood. The CDR3 spells CSVEDKLPEQYF. The CDR3 DNA reads as TGCAGCGTTGAAGATAAACTTCCCGAGCAGTACTTC.